This T cell receptor (beta chain) derives from a study of cytomegalovirus exposure and HLA in healthy donors (dated by TCRdb to the late 2010s). For context, the study as a whole: According to an earlier analysis of 550 to 700 of the donors, roughly 180 million T cells yielded 95 million to 140 million unique TCR beta sequences and about 300 Gb of sequence data. Roughly 290 gigabases of sequencing data and 91 million or so unique TCR sequences made up an early release that covered several hundred HLA-typed donors. The genetic ancestry cluster associated with self-reported Caucasian donors included around 76% of the 300 to 450 genotyped donors. The study aimed to test whether signatures of past pathogen exposure could be identified by cataloging public T cell receptors. The study used immunosequencing to profile the T cell repertoires of around 600 subjects and linked those repertoires to cytomegalovirus serostatus. Along with the roughly 700-subject first cohort, a separate validation cohort of over 90 different subjects was used. To predict cytomegalovirus infection status, the study brought together high-throughput TCR immunosequencing, statistical association of individual TCRs with disease status, and machine learning. In a later analysis, previously published TCR beta repertoires from 666 donors were re-analyzed and high-resolution HLA genotyping was added so that TCR occurrence patterns could be studied. In the later analysis, no new phenotypic data were used to find candidate immune exposures; instead, reliance was placed on TCR beta sequences and their occurrence across donors. An earlier analysis of around 640 of the donors used high-throughput TCR beta sequencing to judge whether each TCR beta V gene segment behaved as functional or pseudogenic. Donor age, sex, ethnicity and CMV serostatus were collected together with the repertoire data. Genome-wide SNP genotypes for about 60% of the roughly 700 donors were used in a later genetic analysis, which treated that subset as a discovery cohort. All discovery cohort repertoires had been generated using a single sequencing platform. Both class I and class II loci were covered by HLA typing, at four-digit resolution. Typing coverage differed by locus: A, B, C, DRB1 and DQB1 were typed in roughly 620-630 donors, DQA1 in 522, DPA1 in 600 to 610, and DPB1 in roughly 450. Several DR-DQ haplotypes were treated as single units for association and clustering because of strong linkage in the cohort. Among 398 genotyped donors of the cohort, an average of approximately 220,000 unique TCR beta nucleotide sequences was sequenced per donor, of which about 19% were non-productive. What the work shows at the level of the full study, not this receptor alone: In a later analysis, the rate of TCR association differed among HLA loci, with DRB1 alleles having the most associated TCRs and HLA-C alleles having the fewest. In vitro tests confirmed that three of the cytomegalovirus-associated TCR beta chains recognize cytomegalovirus antigens. In a later analysis, HLA-associated TCR beta chains were found to be more clonally expanded and to have lower generation probabilities than equally common non-associated chains. The study listed 150 to 200 TCR beta chains as associated with cytomegalovirus. The classifier was reported to diagnose cytomegalovirus status with high specificity and sensitivity in both the original and validation cohorts. A group of highly shared sequence variants was considered likely to be a technical artifact of the sequencing pipeline. A further reported finding was that TCR beta sequences accurately predicted the HLA-A and HLA-B alleles for most subjects in the first cohort. Correlated functional status among segregating V segments might be attributable to linkage disequilibrium, but an unknown experimental factor could not be ruled out. HLA typing was unavailable for some donors at each locus, so association tests used only the typed subset. According to a later analysis, most CMV-associated TCR beta chains appeared to be HLA-restricted, and the HLA associations seemed to be driven largely by CMV exposure. This cohort had only TCR beta chains sequenced, and the lack of alpha or paired-chain data limited which features could be detected. An earlier analysis of some 590 of the donors showed that most TCR beta V segments appeared in productive rearrangements either about 87% or about 30% of the time, which broadly matched IMGT annotations. Some IMGT-functional V segments, including TRBV6-2 and TRBV6-3, could not be distinguished by the 87-base-pair reads and were therefore excluded. Presence/absence analyses assumed roughly uniform sequencing depth across donors, an assumption that may not hold. A later analysis reported that several top co-occurrence clusters appeared linked to parvovirus B19, influenza, CMV and Epstein-Barr virus. Immune exposure information for the cohort was limited to CMV serostatus. A later analysis associated about 16,000 TCR beta sequences with specific HLA alleles at a false discovery rate of 0.05. A later genetic analysis associated a missense DCLRE1C variant with V-gene and J-gene trimming of TCR beta chains, and an independent cohort replicated the association. Approximately 16 rarely observed V segments, including chromosome 9 orphons, were excluded from the earlier analysis of some 590 of the donors because counts were too low. It was suggested by the authors that the approach could potentially be generalized to other disease states and immunological phenotypes. A later genetic analysis reported fewer N-insertions in productive TCRs among donors in an Asian-associated ancestry cluster than the roughly 700-donor mean. Strong co-occurrence of HLA alleles, especially DR and DQ, made assigning TCR associations to individual alleles difficult. While some public TCRs were present in many individuals, most TCR sequences turned up only very rarely across donors.

The CDR3 runs 14 amino acids, cysteine and phenylalanine included. The DNA shown is the 42-base CDR3, in frame from base 1. Based on the germline V gene, the CDR1 and CDR2 sequences are MDHEN and SYDVKM. The junction shows trimming of 5 bases on V and 4 bases on J, plus 12 bases between the germline ends. The cohort was made up of several hundred healthy bone marrow donors. At the time of sampling, all cohort members were nominally healthy, though unrecorded immune exposures were likely present. The donor tested CMV seronegative and was one of the 352 seronegative cohort members. A peripheral blood sample was provided by each donor, and peripheral blood mononuclear cells were used for TCR beta sequencing. Genomic DNA was extracted from the blood cell samples with the Qiagen DNeasy Blood Extraction Kit. For this clone: Its antigen is currently not known. Per-nucleotide qualities are absent, and no much larger clonotype sits a single base away.

Libraries were made using the immunoSEQ multiplex PCR assay. For the multiplex PCR, a mixture combining 60 forward primers for TCR Vbeta segments and 13 reverse primers for TCR Jbeta segments was used. The CDR3 region of rearranged TCR beta genes was amplified from genomic DNA with a multiplex PCR assay. The amplified TCR beta libraries were sequenced on the Illumina HiSeq System as 87-base-pair reads. Turning to the authors' computational methods: A later analysis tallied roughly 80 million unique TCR beta chains across the 700 or so repertoires, and 10 million to 11 million of those chains were shared by two or more donors. Raw reads were error-corrected and collapsed into unique sequences with a nearest-neighbor algorithm that merged closely related sequences to remove PCR and sequencing errors. CDR3 sequences were aligned to IMGT reference sequences to assign V, D and J gene segments. For a sequence to be retained, a match of at least six nucleotides was required to both a V gene segment and a J gene segment. Rearrangements were classified as productive when the CDR3 lacked stop codons and remained in frame with V and J, and all other rearrangements were classified as non-productive. CDR3 was defined by IMGT convention, running from the second conserved V-encoded cysteine to the conserved J-encoded phenylalanine. The earlier analysis of 587 of the donors excluded sequences that lacked an unambiguous match to a single V gene segment. In an earlier analysis of approximately 560 of the donors, a V segment was called functional when productive rearrangements were above 56.7%, and segregating when the standard deviation between donors exceeded 5%. A statistical classification framework was developed to diagnose cytomegalovirus status using the catalog of TCR beta chain sequences. V and J gene assignment, in a later analysis, came from comparing TCR nucleotide sequences with IMGT/GENE-DB human TR gene sequences. The TCRdist pipeline was used in a later analysis to assign CDR3 sequences and most-parsimonious VDJ recombination scenarios. In a later analysis, each TCR beta chain was defined by its CDR3 amino acid sequence together with its V-gene family, and reads without a unique V-gene family were excluded. As a way to deal with suspected cross-contamination and a sequencing artifact, a later analysis dropped hundreds of nucleotide sequences that were highly shared and had low generation probability. A later analysis calculated a clonal expansion index for each public chain from normalized within-repertoire ranks of inferred template counts. In a later analysis, generation probabilities were computed using a VDJ recombination model fitted to out-of-frame rearrangements, and the results were checked against IGoR. A later analysis scored TCR-TCR, TCR-HLA and TCR-CMV co-occurrence with hypergeometric tests, applying a repertoire-size bias correction to TCR pairs. In a later analysis, false discovery rates were estimated by permuting HLA or CMV assignments 20 times. In a later analysis, co-occurring TCRs were grouped using DBSCAN, and TCRdist sequence similarity was added for clustering within HLA-allele-positive subsets. Repertoires with fewer than 30,000 or more than 120,000 public chains were left out of co-occurrence clustering, as were about five repertoires with anomalous nucleotide sharing. TCRdb mirrors the immuneACCESS table, restricted to in-frame sequences. Some clones are absent from its copies; in checked studies, under half trace to an unresolved V gene, and the reason for the others is unknown. V and J calls and clone size come straight from that table; D and trimming were deduced from the DNA. This sample comprises around 140,000 clones, approximately 74% of them detected only once. The ten most abundant clones make up roughly 7.2% of the sample.

The chain employs TRBV28 and TRBJ2-1; the D region possibly corresponds to TRBD2 (6 bases align). Sequencing input: PBMCs. The sequence derives from a male donor in good health and CMV-seronegative. CDR3 loop: CASSESGTYNEQFF. In nucleotides, the sequence is TGTGCCAGCAGTGAATCCGGGACTTACAATGAGCAGTTCTTC. With all but the CDR3 taken from the reference TRBV28 and TRBJ2-1 genes, the full variable domain is: DVKVTQSSRYLVKRTGEKVFLECVQDMDHENMFWYRQDPGLGLRLIYFSYDVKMKEKGDIPEGYSVSREKKERFSLILESASTNQTSMYLCASSESGTYNEQFFGPGTRLTVL.